This TCR beta chain was sequenced in a study of a mutant IDH1 vaccine in newly diagnosed glioma. Looking at the study overall: Eight vaccine doses were administered to patients at weeks 1, 3, 5, 7, 11, 15, 19 and 23. Treated patients had a mean age of approximately 40 years and a roughly 62% male, around 40% female split.

Time point reported: week 23, last vaccination. All doses held 300 ug of mutant IDH1 20-mer peptide, with topical imiquimod. Donors had new IDH1-mutant astrocytomas of WHO grade 3 or 4 (ATRX-lost). For this clone: Its antigen remains unknown.

This table comes from immunoSEQ multiplex PCR, and its TCRdb copy is limited to in-frame clones, with some not included. Of more than 25,000 clones in the sample, approximately 90% were seen once. With 2 bases removed from V and 7 bases from J, the gap between germline ends came to 13 bases. This CDR3 spans 14 amino acids. The germline V gene has CDR1 SGHDT and CDR2 YYEEEE. The receptor was isolated from a man aged 35-49 years with glioma. Sequencing used PBMCs, obtained from a glioma patient whose treatment included an IDH1 peptide vaccine. The J gene is TRBJ2-1, the V gene TRBV5-6; D gene ambiguous. CDR3 DNA sequence: TGTGCCAGCAGCTTCCCGGCTCTGAGGAATGAGCAGTTCTTC. It codes for CASSFPALRNEQFF.